The clone carrying this TCR beta chain was seen only a few times. Its specificity is unknown. The length of the CDR3 is 14 residues. The V segment lost 9 bases and the J segment 4 bases; nucleotides outside the gene matches: 9. Germline lookup yields CDR1 ENHRY and CDR2 SYGVKD. The data stem from a study of blood T cells in healthy people across ages. General observations from the study: Compared with aged donors, long-lived donors showed fewer expanded clones, suggesting selection. Observed TCR beta diversity per million T cells went down as age went up. This fall followed a roughly linear course with age.

Sample-barcoded 5' priming and a J-beta primer mix drove a second PCR of about 6 to 12 cycles. From the 5' RACE reads, TCRdb called clonotypes with MiXCR, one entry per CDR3 protein. Of about 1.8 million distinct CDR3 sequences listed, less than 50% are singletons. The V and J genes are TRBV10-3 and TRBJ2-3; 8 bases are a match to TRBD1. The sequenced sample consisted of blood. This receptor was taken from a woman aged 40 to 50 in good health. The CDR3 here is CAIRTGMGADTQYF. The CDR3 nucleotides read TGTGCCATTAGGACAGGGATGGGGGCAGATACGCAGTATTTT.